This is a list of T cell receptor beta chains from one sample in a study of early T cells in non-severe SARS-CoV-2 infection. Each CDR3 protein gets one entry after TCRdb re-called the 5' RACE reads with MiXCR. The sample lists about 28,000 distinct CDR3 sequences, around 5.4% occurring once. Sequenced sample: whole blood. Receptors were obtained from an adult who was a healthcare worker with PCR-confirmed SARS-CoV-2 infection or an uninfected control (not recorded which). The CDR3 runs from the conserved cysteine through the conserved F or W. D genes are given only for firm matches. A row's size may be missing; if present it is once, few, many or a size class.

j_call v_call d_call clone_size cdr3_aa cdr3_nt
TRBJ2-7 TRBV12-3/TRBV12-4 - medium-sized CASSPGQLYEQYF TGTGCCAGCAGTCCCGGACAACTCTACGAGCAGTACTTC
TRBJ2-7 TRBV20-1 - many CSARDPGRGEQYF TGCAGTGCTAGAGATCCGGGCCGGGGCGAGCAGTACTTC
TRBJ2-1 TRBV2 TRBD1 many CASRDRGSYNEQFF TGTGCCAGCAGGGACAGGGGCTCCTACAATGAGCAGTTCTTC
TRBJ1-1 TRBV11-2 - - CASTPWKANTEAFF TGTGCCAGCACTCCGTGGAAGGCGAACACTGAAGCTTTCTTT
TRBJ1-4 TRBV10-2 - few CASSEAGTLNEKLFF TGCGCCAGCAGTGAGGCCGGGACTCTTAATGAAAAACTGTTTTTT
TRBJ2-7 TRBV19 - many CASSIGVFPSYEQYF TGTGCCAGTAGTATCGGGGTATTTCCCTCCTACGAGCAGTACTTC
TRBJ2-3 TRBV5-1 TRBD2 few CASSSLTSGPRDTQYF TGCGCCAGCAGCTCGCTTACTAGCGGACCTCGGGATACGCAGTATTTT
TRBJ2-3 TRBV11-2 TRBD1 few CASSDRGSTDTQYF TGTGCCAGCAGCGACAGGGGAAGCACAGATACGCAGTATTTT
TRBJ1-4 TRBV20-1 - many CSARDLAALGAGKLFF TGCAGTGCTAGAGATTTAGCCGCTCTTGGGGCTGGAAAACTGTTTTTT
TRBJ2-7 TRBV7-2 TRBD1 few CASSPTGLPYEQYF TGTGCCAGCTCTCCGACAGGGCTCCCCTACGAGCAGTACTTC
TRBJ2-7 TRBV4-2 - - CASSPRVAWEQYF TGTGCCAGCAGCCCCCGGGTAGCCTGGGAGCAGTACTTC
TRBJ1-5 TRBV28 TRBD1 many CASSPTGGDQPQHF TGTGCCAGCAGCCCAACAGGGGGTGATCAGCCCCAGCATTTT
TRBJ2-2 TRBV7-2 - many CASSPRQTSNTGELFF TGTGCCAGCAGCCCTAGACAGACTTCGAACACCGGGGAGCTGTTTTTT
TRBJ2-1 TRBV6-6 - - CASSYSTTNEQFF TGTGCCAGCAGTTACTCGACTACCAATGAGCAGTTCTTC
TRBJ2-7 TRBV20-1 - many CSAKGGAYEQYF TGCAGTGCCAAAGGGGGGGCCTACGAGCAGTACTTC
TRBJ1-5 TRBV15 - many CATSSDRNSNQPQHF TGTGCCACCAGCAGTGACAGAAATAGCAATCAGCCCCAGCATTTT
TRBJ1-6 TRBV28 TRBD1 many CASSPRTGLRSPLHF TGTGCCAGCAGTCCCCGGACAGGGCTTAGGTCACCCCTCCACTTT